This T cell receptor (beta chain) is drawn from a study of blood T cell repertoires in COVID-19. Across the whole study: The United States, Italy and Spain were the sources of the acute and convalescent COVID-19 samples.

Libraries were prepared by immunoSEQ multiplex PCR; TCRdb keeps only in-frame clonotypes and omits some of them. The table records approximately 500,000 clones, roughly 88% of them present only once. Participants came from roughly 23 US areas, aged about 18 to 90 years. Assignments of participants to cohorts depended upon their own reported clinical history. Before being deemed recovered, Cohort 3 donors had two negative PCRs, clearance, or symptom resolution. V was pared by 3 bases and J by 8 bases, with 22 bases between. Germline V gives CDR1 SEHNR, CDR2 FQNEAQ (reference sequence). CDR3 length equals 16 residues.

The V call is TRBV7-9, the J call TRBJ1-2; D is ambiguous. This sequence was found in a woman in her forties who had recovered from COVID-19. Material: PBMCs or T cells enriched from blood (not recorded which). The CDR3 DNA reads TGTGCCAGCAGCTTGGGTGTGACTCCTCTTCGTCCAGGCTACACCTTC. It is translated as CASSLGVTPLRPGYTF.